This is a list of T cell receptor beta chains from one sample in a study of brain T cells in children with intractable seizures. Generated by immunoSEQ multiplex PCR, the TCRdb table keeps only in-frame clones and is missing some. The table lists 300,000 to 400,000 clones, 93% of them singletons. This specimen consisted of peripheral blood, obtained about 5 months after surgery. All receptors derive from a boy younger than two with tuberous sclerosis and intractable seizures. The CDR3 runs from the conserved cysteine through the conserved F or W. Each record gives: J gene, clone size, V gene, D gene, CDR3 DNA, CDR3 protein. A D gene is named only where the DNA matches it firmly. Expanded clones get a size class; other rows say once, few or many, or leave the size out.

J: TRBJ2-1
size: .
V: TRBV7-2
D: TRBD2
DNA: TGTGCCAGCAGCTTCAAGAGCGGGGGACGTAACAATGAGCAGTTCTTC
CDR3: CASSFKSGGRNNEQFF

J: TRBJ2-7
size: .
V: TRBV27
D: .
DNA: TGTGCCAGCAGACCCGCCGACGGCTACGAGCAGTACTTC
CDR3: CASRPADGYEQYF

J: TRBJ2-1
size: .
V: TRBV6-4
D: .
DNA: TGTGCCAGCAGTGTCACTAGATACAATGAGCAGTTCTTC
CDR3: CASSVTRYNEQFF

J: TRBJ2-7
size: once
V: TRBV2
D: TRBD2
DNA: TGTGCCATCCTGACTAGCGGGAGGGCCTACGAGCAGTACTTC
CDR3: CAILTSGRAYEQYF

J: TRBJ2-5
size: .
V: TRBV19
D: TRBD2
DNA: TGTGCCAGTAGCCTCCTGGGGGGACTAGCAGGGGAGACCCAGTACTTC
CDR3: CASSLLGGLAGETQYF

J: TRBJ2-1
size: .
V: TRBV29-1
D: .
DNA: TGCAGCGTTGCGGGACCCCGTGTTTCGTTCTTC
CDR3: CSVAGPRVSFF

J: TRBJ2-2
size: .
V: TRBV2
D: .
DNA: TGTGCCAGCAGTTCCTACGGGAGTGACACCGGGGAGCTGTTTTTT
CDR3: CASSSYGSDTGELFF

J: TRBJ2-5
size: .
V: TRBV4-1
D: .
DNA: TGCGCCAGCAGCCAAGATCCACGGACCGACCAAGAGACCCAGTACTTC
CDR3: CASSQDPRTDQETQYF

J: TRBJ2-1
size: .
V: TRBV6-6
D: .
DNA: TGTGCCAGCAGTCCTCCGGGCGGGACCTACAATGAGCAGTTCTTC
CDR3: CASSPPGGTYNEQFF

J: TRBJ2-5
size: .
V: TRBV2
D: .
DNA: TGTGCCAGCAGTGAAAACCAGGGAGAGACCCAGTACTTC
CDR3: CASSENQGETQYF

J: TRBJ2-2
size: once
V: TRBV7-7
D: .
DNA: TGTGCTAGCAGCCATATGGGCCCCATGGGCGGGGAGCTGTTTTTT
CDR3: CASSHMGPMGGELFF

J: TRBJ1-5
size: .
V: TRBV28
D: .
DNA: TGTGCCAGCAGTCCTAACAGGGTTGTGAGGAATCAGCCCCAGCATTTT
CDR3: CASSPNRVVRNQPQHF

J: TRBJ2-1
size: .
V: TRBV18
D: TRBD2
DNA: TGTGCCAGCTCAAGGACTAGCAATGAGCAGTTCTTC
CDR3: CASSRTSNEQFF

J: TRBJ2-2
size: .
V: TRBV5-1
D: .
DNA: TGCGCCAGCAGCTTTATTCAGGGAGTTGCCGGGGAGCTGTTTTTT
CDR3: CASSFIQGVAGELFF

J: TRBJ2-3
size: .
V: TRBV5-1
D: .
DNA: TGCGCCAGCAGCTTTACGGACGGCACAGATACGCAGTATTTT
CDR3: CASSFTDGTDTQYF

J: TRBJ2-7
size: .
V: TRBV11-3
D: TRBD2
DNA: TGTGCCAGCAGCTTAGTTCGGGCTAGCGGGAACTTGGAGCAGTACTTC
CDR3: CASSLVRASGNLEQYF

J: TRBJ2-7
size: .
V: TRBV11-3
D: .
DNA: TGTGCCAGCAGCAGTCTAAGCTCCTACGAGCAGTACTTC
CDR3: CASSSLSSYEQYF

J: TRBJ2-3
size: .
V: TRBV27
D: .
DNA: TGTGCCAGCAGTTTAGCGGCGGAGGGCGGGAGCACAGATACGCAGTATTTT
CDR3: CASSLAAEGGSTDTQYF

J: TRBJ1-2
size: .
V: TRBV6-5
D: .
DNA: TGTGCCAGCCGAACCATCCCAGGGATGGGGTATGGCTACACCTTC
CDR3: CASRTIPGMGYGYTF

J: TRBJ2-7
size: .
V: TRBV28
D: .
DNA: TGTGCCACCGGGGCCTACGAGCAGTACTTC
CDR3: CATGAYEQYF

J: TRBJ1-1
size: .
V: TRBV12-5
D: TRBD1
DNA: TGTGCTAGTGGTTTGACCCTGACAGGGGAGGAGAGCACTGAAGCTTTCTTT
CDR3: CASGLTLTGEESTEAFF

J: TRBJ2-5
size: .
V: TRBV9
D: .
DNA: TGTGCCAGCAGCGTAGAGGTGGGGGCCTTGATGGAGACCCAGTACTTC
CDR3: CASSVEVGALMETQYF

J: TRBJ2-7
size: .
V: TRBV27
D: .
DNA: TGTGCCAGCAGTTTGGGGGGAGGAGTCTACGAGCAGTACTTC
CDR3: CASSLGGGVYEQYF

J: TRBJ2-7
size: .
V: TRBV28
D: .
DNA: TGTGCCAGCCGGGGGGCTTCCGGAACCTACGAGCAGTACTTC
CDR3: CASRGASGTYEQYF

J: TRBJ1-2
size: .
V: TRBV3-1/TRBV3-2
D: .
DNA: TGTGCCAGCAGCCAAGATCCGGGTATAATCGGCTATGGCTACACCTTC
CDR3: CASSQDPGIIGYGYTF

J: TRBJ2-7
size: .
V: TRBV4-2
D: TRBD2
DNA: TGTGCCAGCAGCCAAGATTCAAGTCGGACTAGCGGGCCGAGCTCCTACGAGCAGTACTTC
CDR3: CASSQDSSRTSGPSSYEQYF

J: TRBJ2-3
size: .
V: TRBV12-3/TRBV12-4
D: .
DNA: TGTGCCAGCAGTTTAGGAGTAGGGACGCAGTATTTT
CDR3: CASSLGVGTQYF

J: TRBJ2-1
size: .
V: TRBV19
D: TRBD1
DNA: TGTGCCAGTCGTCTCCAACTAGGGACAGGGGCCTACAATGAGCAGTTCTTC
CDR3: CASRLQLGTGAYNEQFF

J: TRBJ1-6
size: .
V: TRBV27
D: .
DNA: TGTGCCAGCAGTTTATTTCAGGGGAACTTTTCACCCCTCCACTTT
CDR3: CASSLFQGNFSPLHF

J: TRBJ2-3
size: .
V: TRBV10-2
D: .
DNA: TGCGCCAGCAGTGTGGGCGGGGAGGCCGATACGCAGTATTTT
CDR3: CASSVGGEADTQYF

J: TRBJ2-1
size: .
V: TRBV6-1
D: .
DNA: TGTGCCAGCAGCGACGCAGGAGCCTCCTACAATGAGCAGTTCTTC
CDR3: CASSDAGASYNEQFF

J: TRBJ2-2
size: .
V: TRBV12-5
D: .
DNA: TGTGCTAGTGGTTTGGTGGCGGGACACGGGGAGCTGTTTTTT
CDR3: CASGLVAGHGELFF

J: TRBJ1-1
size: .
V: TRBV9
D: TRBD1
DNA: TGTGCCAGCAGCGCCCCGGGACAGGGTTTGAGTGAAGCTTTCTTT
CDR3: CASSAPGQGLSEAFF

J: TRBJ1-1
size: .
V: TRBV27
D: .
DNA: TGTGCCAGCAGTTTATTGGGGATGAACACTGAAGCTTTCTTT
CDR3: CASSLLGMNTEAFF

J: TRBJ1-2
size: once
V: TRBV7-9
D: .
DNA: TGTGCCAGCAGCTATTCCGGGACTAACTATGGCTACACCTTC
CDR3: CASSYSGTNYGYTF

J: TRBJ1-3
size: .
V: TRBV7-3
D: .
DNA: TGTGCCAGCAGCTTAAATGGCAGGGACTCTGGAAACACCATATATTTT
CDR3: CASSLNGRDSGNTIYF

J: TRBJ1-4
size: .
V: TRBV11-2
D: .
DNA: TGTGCCAGCAGCTGGCGGCCCTTGGCTTATGAAAAACTGTTTTTT
CDR3: CASSWRPLAYEKLFF

J: TRBJ2-7
size: .
V: TRBV9
D: .
DNA: TGTGCCAGCAGCACCTCATCGGGACCTCACCCCTACGAGCAGTACTTC
CDR3: CASSTSSGPHPYEQYF

J: TRBJ2-7
size: .
V: TRBV28
D: TRBD1
DNA: TGTGCCAGCACCCCCCTCTCGGGGACAGGGTCGTACGAGCAGTACTTC
CDR3: CASTPLSGTGSYEQYF

J: TRBJ2-7
size: .
V: TRBV2
D: .
DNA: TGTGCCAGCAGTGAATCGGCGAGTAGATCCTACGAGCAGTACTTC
CDR3: CASSESASRSYEQYF

J: TRBJ1-2
size: .
V: TRBV21-1
D: .
DNA: TGTGCCAGCAGCAAAGGACAGCGCTATGGCTACACCTTC
CDR3: CASSKGQRYGYTF

J: TRBJ2-1
size: .
V: TRBV5-1
D: TRBD1
DNA: TGCGCCAGCAGCTTGGAGGGGACAGGGCAGTTCTTC
CDR3: CASSLEGTGQFF

J: TRBJ1-5
size: .
V: TRBV2
D: .
DNA: TGTGCCAGCACCACAGGAATCAATCAGCCCCAGCATTTT
CDR3: CASTTGINQPQHF

J: TRBJ2-3
size: .
V: TRBV7-7
D: .
DNA: TGTGCTAGCAGCTTGGGGGCAGGGGCTGGAGATACGCAGTATTTT
CDR3: CASSLGAGAGDTQYF

J: TRBJ2-3
size: .
V: TRBV30
D: .
DNA: TGTGCCTGGAGTGTAGGAGGTTTAGGAGATACGCAGTATTTT
CDR3: CAWSVGGLGDTQYF

J: TRBJ1-6
size: .
V: TRBV12-1
D: .
DNA: TGTGCCAGCAGCTTTGGTCGGCAGGACTATAATTCACCCCTCCACTTT
CDR3: CASSFGRQDYNSPLHF

J: TRBJ2-7
size: .
V: TRBV6-6
D: .
DNA: TGTGCCAGCAGTTACCGTCAGGGCTACGAGCAGTACTTC
CDR3: CASSYRQGYEQYF

J: TRBJ1-1
size: many
V: TRBV29-1
D: .
DNA: TGCAGCGTTGTAGGGGTTGAGAACTGGAACACTGAAGCTTTCTTT
CDR3: CSVVGVENWNTEAFF

J: TRBJ2-2
size: .
V: TRBV7-9
D: .
DNA: TGTGCCAGCAGCAGTATTCGGACTACCTCCGGGGAGCTGTTTTTT
CDR3: CASSSIRTTSGELFF

J: TRBJ2-7
size: .
V: TRBV25-1
D: .
DNA: TGTGCCAGCGGGGGCGGGGTTGCCTACGAGCAGTACTTC
CDR3: CASGGGVAYEQYF

J: TRBJ1-4
size: .
V: TRBV5-6
D: .
DNA: TGTGCCAGCAGCTTGGGACAGAATAATGAAAAACTGTTTTTT
CDR3: CASSLGQNNEKLFF

J: TRBJ1-1
size: .
V: TRBV5-4
D: .
DNA: TGTGCCAGCAGCCGGTCCTACAGTGAGAACACTGAAGCTTTCTTT
CDR3: CASSRSYSENTEAFF